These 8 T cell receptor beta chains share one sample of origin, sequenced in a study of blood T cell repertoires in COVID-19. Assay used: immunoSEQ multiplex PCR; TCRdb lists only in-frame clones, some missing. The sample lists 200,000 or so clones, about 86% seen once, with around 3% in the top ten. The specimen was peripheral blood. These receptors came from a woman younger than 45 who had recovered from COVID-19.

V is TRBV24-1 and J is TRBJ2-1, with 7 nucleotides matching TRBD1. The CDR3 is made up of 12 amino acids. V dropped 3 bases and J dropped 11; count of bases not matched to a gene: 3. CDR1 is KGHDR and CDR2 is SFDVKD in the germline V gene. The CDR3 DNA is TGTGCCACCAGTGATCCGGACAGGCAGCAGTTCTTC. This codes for CATSDPDRQQFF.

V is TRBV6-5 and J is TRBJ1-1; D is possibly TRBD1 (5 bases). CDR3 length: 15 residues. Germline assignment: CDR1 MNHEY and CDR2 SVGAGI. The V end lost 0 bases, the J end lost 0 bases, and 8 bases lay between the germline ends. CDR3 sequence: CASSYSAGLNTEAFF. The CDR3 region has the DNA TGTGCCAGCAGTTACTCAGCAGGGCTGAACACTGAAGCTTTCTTT.

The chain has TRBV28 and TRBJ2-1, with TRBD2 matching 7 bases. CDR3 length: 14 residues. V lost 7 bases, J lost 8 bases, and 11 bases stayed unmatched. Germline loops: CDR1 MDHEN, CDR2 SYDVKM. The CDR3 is CASTSNGRNYEQFF. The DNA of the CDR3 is TGTGCCAGCACCTCGAACGGGAGGAACTATGAGCAGTTCTTC.

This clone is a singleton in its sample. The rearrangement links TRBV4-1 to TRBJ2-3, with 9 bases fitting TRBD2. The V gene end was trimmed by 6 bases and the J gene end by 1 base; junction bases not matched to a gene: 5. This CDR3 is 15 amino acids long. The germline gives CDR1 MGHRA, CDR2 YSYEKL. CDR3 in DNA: TGCGCCAGCAGGTGGGGCGGGAGGGGCACAGATACGCAGTATTTT. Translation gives CASRWGGRGTDTQYF.

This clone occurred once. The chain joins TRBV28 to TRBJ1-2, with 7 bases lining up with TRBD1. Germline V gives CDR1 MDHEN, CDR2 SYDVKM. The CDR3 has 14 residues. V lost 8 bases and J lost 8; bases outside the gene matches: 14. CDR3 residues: CASGLKTGFRGYTF. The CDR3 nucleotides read TGTGCCAGCGGGTTGAAGACAGGGTTTAGGGGCTACACCTTC.

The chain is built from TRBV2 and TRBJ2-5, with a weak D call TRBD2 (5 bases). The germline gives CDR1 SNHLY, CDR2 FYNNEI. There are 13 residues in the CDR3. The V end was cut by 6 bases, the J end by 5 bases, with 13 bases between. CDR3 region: CASRLGIGETQYF. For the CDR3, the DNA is TGTGCCAGCAGACTCGGGATTGGGGAGACCCAGTACTTC.

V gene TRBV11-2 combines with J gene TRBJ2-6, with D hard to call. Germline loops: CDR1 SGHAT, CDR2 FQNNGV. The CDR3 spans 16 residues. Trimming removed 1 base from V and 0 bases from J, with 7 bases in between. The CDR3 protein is CASSLAELSGANVLTF. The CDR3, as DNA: TGTGCCAGCAGCTTAGCCGAGCTCTCTGGGGCCAACGTCCTGACTTTC.

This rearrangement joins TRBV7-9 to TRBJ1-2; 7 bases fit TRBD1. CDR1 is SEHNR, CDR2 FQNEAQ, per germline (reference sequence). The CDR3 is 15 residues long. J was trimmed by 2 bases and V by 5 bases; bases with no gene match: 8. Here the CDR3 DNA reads TGTGCCAGCAGCCTTTGGGACAGAATAAACTATGGCTACACCTTC. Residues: CASSLWDRINYGYTF. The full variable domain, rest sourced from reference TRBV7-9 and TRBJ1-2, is DTGVSQNPRHKITKRGQNVTFRCDPISEHNRLYWYRQTLGQGPEFLTYFQNEAQLEKSRLLSDRFSAERPKGSFSTLEIQRTEQGDSAMYLCASSLWDRINYGYTFGSGTRLTVV.